This TCR beta chain stems from a study of T-cell reconstitution after alpha-beta-depleted transplantation in children. With 0 bases removed from V and 3 bases from J, the gap between germline ends came to 5 bases. The CDR3 is made up of 13 amino acids. Germline CDR1 reads LGHNA; CDR2 reads YSLEER. The sample holds a few counts of this clonotype. Preparing the TCRbeta library involved the use of unique molecular identifiers. MiXCR was run by TCRdb on the PCR reads, yielding one entry per CDR3 protein. The sample includes a few hundred thousand distinct CDR3 sequences, about 14% seen only once; the top ten take around 4.5%.

The V gene is TRBV4-3, the J gene TRBJ1-2; D ambiguous. This clonotype originated in a human donor who donated a stem cell graft to a child with Fanconi anemia. This material consisted of PBMCs, taken from the stem cell graft. The CDR3 sequence: CASSQEQHYGYTF. The CDR3 coding sequence is TGCGCCAGCAGCCAAGAGCAACACTATGGCTACACCTTC.